The rows below give T cell receptor beta chains drawn from one sample of a study of high-grade serous ovarian cancer treatment subgroups. Some clones are missing from TCRdb's copy, which holds only in-frame ones; the method was immunoSEQ multiplex PCR. The table records 6,000 to 7,000 clones, about four fifths of them present only once. The sample comprised tumor tissue. The receptors derive from a human donor with high-grade serous ovarian cancer. Each CDR3 is given with its conserved first and last residue. D genes are given only for firm matches. A row's size may be missing; if present it is once, few, many or a size class.

16 | - | TRBJ2-5 | - | TRBV11-2 | CASSLDELGRQETQYF | TGTGCCAGCAGCTTAGACGAACTCGGGAGACAAGAGACCCAGTACTTC
15 | - | TRBJ2-1 | TRBD1 | TRBV15 | CATRQGDRTYNEQFF | TGTGCCACCAGACAGGGGGACAGGACCTACAATGAGCAGTTCTTC
15 | - | TRBJ1-3 | - | TRBV28 | CASSLTDSVGNTIYF | TGTGCCAGCAGTTTGACAGACTCGGTTGGAAACACCATATATTTT
17 | few | TRBJ2-1 | TRBD2 | TRBV5-6 | CASSLETSGSSYNEQFF | TGTGCCAGCAGCTTGGAGACTAGCGGCAGCTCCTACAATGAGCAGTTCTTC
15 | once | TRBJ1-1 | - | TRBV5-4 | CASSSRGTGNTEAFF | TGTGCCAGCAGCTCGAGGGGAACAGGGAACACTGAAGCTTTCTTT
15 | - | TRBJ2-7 | - | TRBV12-2 | CASRSLWFPFFCEYF | TGTGCAAGTCGCTCCCTTTGGTTCCCATTCTTTTGTGAGTACTTC
13 | - | TRBJ2-7 | - | TRBV6-5 | CASSYGSLSQQYF | TGTGCCAGCAGTTACGGGTCTCTCAGCCAGCAGTACTTC
15 | - | TRBJ1-5 | - | TRBV2 | CASSEMGAGNQPQHF | TGTGCCAGCAGTGAAATGGGGGCCGGCAATCAGCCCCAGCATTTT
12 | few | TRBJ2-7 | - | TRBV7-9 | CASDSGVYEQYF | TGTGCCAGCGACTCAGGGGTATACGAGCAGTACTTC
12 | - | TRBJ2-5 | TRBD1 | TRBV19 | CARGQGEETQYF | TGTGCCAGAGGCCAGGGGGAAGAGACCCAGTACTTC
11 | - | TRBJ2-7 | - | TRBV10-2 | CASSEGLEQYF | TGCGCCAGCAGTGAGGGACTCGAGCAGTACTTC
16 | - | TRBJ2-7 | TRBD2 | TRBV4-2 | CASSQDLSGRRCEQYF | TGTGCCAGCAGCCAAGATCTGAGCGGGAGAAGGTGCGAGCAGTACTTC
14 | - | TRBJ1-2 | - | TRBV7-9 | CASSLGTHNYGYTF | TGTGCCAGCAGCTTAGGAACCCATAACTATGGCTACACCTTC
13 | - | TRBJ1-1 | - | TRBV10-3 | CAISESGNTEAFF | TGTGCCATCAGTGAGTCCGGGAACACTGAAGCTTTCTTT
13 | - | TRBJ2-7 | - | TRBV5-1 | CASSSLLKYEQYF | TGCGCCAGCAGCTCGCTATTAAAGTACGAGCAGTACTTC
12 | - | TRBJ1-6 | - | TRBV28 | CASGQGDSPLHF | TGTGCCAGCGGACAAGGGGATTCACCCCTCCACTTT
15 | - | TRBJ2-5 | - | TRBV7-8 | CASSLDARGRETQYF | TGTGCCAGCAGCTTAGATGCTAGGGGGAGAGAGACCCAGTACTTC
16 | - | TRBJ2-7 | TRBD1 | TRBV27 | CASSSRRDSNSYEQYF | TGTGCCAGCAGTTCGAGAAGGGACAGCAACTCCTACGAGCAGTACTTC
15 | - | TRBJ1-1 | TRBD1 | TRBV28 | CASSLYTGGGSEAFF | TGTGCCAGCAGTTTATATACAGGGGGCGGATCTGAAGCTTTCTTT
15 | - | TRBJ2-2 | TRBD2 | TRBV5-8 | CASSSGTSATGELFF | TGTGCCAGCAGCTCCGGGACTAGCGCGACCGGGGAGCTGTTTTTT
13 | - | TRBJ1-2 | TRBD1 | TRBV29-1 | CSGLTGTAYGYTF | TGCAGCGGGTTGACCGGGACAGCCTATGGCTACACCTTC
15 | - | TRBJ2-1 | - | TRBV5-4 | CASSPGLESYNEQFF | TGTGCCAGCAGCCCTGGACTGGAATCCTACAATGAGCAGTTCTTC
15 | - | TRBJ2-2 | - | TRBV28 | CASRPPLLNTGELFF | TGTGCCAGCAGGCCACCTCTGTTGAACACCGGGGAGCTGTTTTTT
15 | few | TRBJ2-3 | TRBD2 | TRBV4-3 | CARGLRGGSTDAQYF | TGCGCCAGGGGGTTAAGGGGAGGGAGCACAGATGCGCAGTATTTT
14 | few | TRBJ2-1 | - | TRBV2 | CASSKDSSYNEQFF | TGTGCCAGCTCCAAGGACAGCTCCTACAATGAGCAGTTCTTC